This T cell receptor (beta chain) was identified in a study of shared clonotypes between healthy human individuals (dated by TCRdb to between 2020 and 2021). Concerning the study at large: A few men and two women, aged 18 to 49 years, made up the cohort. For each donor, CD4 naive and CD4 memory were each given three plates, CD8 naive was given two plates, and CD8 memory was given one plate. Blood TCR repertoires of roughly five healthy adults were deeply sequenced to estimate repertoire size and the extent of clonotype sharing between individuals. Different laboratories and diverse techniques were used to prepare libraries and sequence TCR repertoires, to increase sequencing depth and limit assay-specific biases. Between about 0.9 and 8.9 billion PBMCs per donor were obtained by leukapheresis. On the study overall, not on this receptor specifically: The genetic and exposure-history diversity represented was limited by the small number of donors. Compared with non-shared clonotypes, the clonotypes found in all four sorted-subset donors had higher generation probabilities. Pairwise subsampling led to the expectation that sequencing depth would affect the degree of clonotype sharing among donors. Naive subsets generally had larger estimated clonotype richness than memory subsets. Incomplete sequencing was indicated by rarefaction of sorted-subset datasets, despite the large sequencing depth. Across four donors, around 5% of naive CD4, approximately 4% of naive CD8, around 2.1% of memory CD4, and roughly 0.4% of memory CD8 clonotypes were shared. Sampling was restricted to blood, and TCR repertoires in tissues likely differ from the TCR repertoires found in blood.

Worth noting for this clone: The antigen it binds to is not known. The input lacks base qualities; no much larger clone sits a single base away.

The donors were healthy, HIV-negative adults with no recently reported acute infections or vaccinations. Only Caucasian adults living in Nashville, Tennessee, USA were represented among the donors. CD4+ T cells were enriched through magnetic negative selection, after which naive cells were positively selected on CD45RA and the remaining negative fraction served as the memory subset. After blood collection by leukapheresis, PBMCs were isolated using Ficoll-Histopaque density gradient centrifugation and then cryopreserved in the vapor phase of liquid nitrogen. Purity and quantity of every magnetically sorted T cell population were checked by analytical flow cytometry. Genomic DNA was isolated from each sorted fraction and quantified by UV absorbance on a Nanodrop 2000c. TCR CDR3 regions were amplified from genomic DNA by multiplex PCR using the deep immunoSEQ assay. Extracted genomic DNA from each cell subset was distributed evenly across all wells of several immunoSEQ 96-well plates, and each plate was treated as a replicate. For sorted subsets, each replicate PCR was loaded with approximately 0.2 ug genomic DNA, equivalent to about 30,000 T cell genomes. Purified libraries were quantified with a Qubit 3.0 fluorometer, sized on a Bioanalyzer 2100, and re-quantified with the KAPA Library Quantification kit. A separate single-read 150-cycle Illumina NextSeq 550 flow cell was used to sequence each immunoSEQ 96-well plate. Per the original workflow: Because the immunoSEQ output included only junctional sequences and no quality scores, the filtering could not be the same as the filtering used for full-length reads. To assign V/J genes and CDR3, sequences were annotated against IMGT germline references using PyIR, a Python wrapper for IgBLAST v1.9. Any read was removed if the V/J assignment was weak (E-value above 1e-6), the CDR3 was missing, or the read contained stop codons, out-of-frame junctions, or ambiguous translated residues. V3J clonotypes were defined as sequences sharing an identical inferred V gene, J gene, and CDR3 amino acid sequence. Percentage overlap between repertoires was computed as shared unique clonotypes divided by the size of the smaller repertoire. Richness of each repertoire was evaluated using RTK rarefaction, the Chao1 estimator, and Recon v2.1 estimates of unobserved clonotypes. OLGA was used to compute generation probabilities for all TCRbeta clonotypes that the gDNA method yielded from a handful of donors. TCRdb re-hosts the immuneACCESS table, in-frame sequences only. Its copies lack some clones; in the studies checked, an unresolved V gene accounts for under half of them, and the cause for the rest is not known. From that table come the V and J calls and clone size; the DNA was used to work out D and trimming. Recorded for this sample are around 2.5 million clones; under 95% of them occurred a single time. Jointly, the top ten make up 0.36% of the sample.

From cysteine to phenylalanine, the CDR3 is 18 amino acids long. This entry keeps only the CDR3 DNA: 54 bases, framed from base 1. The junction shows trimming of 2 bases on V and 0 bases on J, plus 18 bases between the germline ends. CDR1 SGHTA and CDR2 FQGNSA were looked up in the germline V gene. Input material: naive CD4+ T cells from PBMCs. The sample's cell subset or site, from its label and the paper: CD45RA+ positively selected. The V gene is TRBV7-2 and the J gene is TRBJ2-3; a tentative D match to TRBD2 spans 6 bases. The sequence came from a man in his late teens or twenties in good health. Some clones in this sample may be carry-over from other donors' samples. The CDR3 corresponds to CASSLWGDGTSSTDTQYF. The DNA reads TGTGCCAGCAGCTTATGGGGGGACGGGACCTCTAGCACAGATACGCAGTATTTT.